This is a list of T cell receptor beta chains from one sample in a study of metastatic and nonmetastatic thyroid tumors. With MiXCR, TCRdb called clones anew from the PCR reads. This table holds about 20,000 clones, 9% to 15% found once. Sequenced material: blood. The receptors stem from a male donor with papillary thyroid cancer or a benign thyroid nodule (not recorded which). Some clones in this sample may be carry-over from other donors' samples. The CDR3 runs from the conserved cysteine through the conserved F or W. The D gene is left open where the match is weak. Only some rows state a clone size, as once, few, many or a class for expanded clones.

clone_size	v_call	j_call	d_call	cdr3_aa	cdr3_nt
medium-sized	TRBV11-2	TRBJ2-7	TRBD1	CASREGQGASYEQYF	TGTGCCAGCAGGGAAGGACAGGGGGCTTCCTACGAGCAGTACTTC
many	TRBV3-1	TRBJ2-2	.	CASSQDRGTGELFF	TGTGCCAGCAGCCAAGATCGGGGGACCGGGGAGCTGTTTTTT
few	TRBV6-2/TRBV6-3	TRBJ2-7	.	CAISPQNRDEQYF	TGTGCCATCTCGCCCCAGAATCGTGACGAGCAGTACTTC
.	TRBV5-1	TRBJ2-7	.	CASSSNTGLVYEQYF	TGCGCCAGCAGCTCGAACACAGGGTTGGTTTACGAGCAGTACTTC
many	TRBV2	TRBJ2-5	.	CASSEGEVETQYF	TGTGCCAGCAGTGAAGGAGAGGTAGAGACCCAGTACTTC
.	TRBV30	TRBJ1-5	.	CAWSVQGQPQHF	TGTGCCTGGAGTGTACAAGGGCAGCCCCAGCATTTT
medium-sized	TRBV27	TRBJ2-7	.	CASSLGSWYEQYF	TGTGCCAGCAGCCTGGGCTCGTGGTACGAGCAGTACTTC
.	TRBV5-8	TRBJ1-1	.	CASSFLGVNTEAFF	TGTGCCAGCAGCTTTTTAGGGGTGAATACTGAAGCTTTCTTT
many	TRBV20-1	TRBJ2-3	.	CSATLVDTQYF	TGCAGTGCCACCCTAGTAGATACGCAGTATTTT
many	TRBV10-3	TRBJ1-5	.	CAISGMGNQPQHF	TGTGCCATCAGTGGCATGGGCAATCAGCCCCAGCATTTT
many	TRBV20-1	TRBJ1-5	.	CSAAGSQYSNQPQHF	TGCAGTGCTGCAGGGAGCCAGTATAGCAATCAGCCCCAGCATTTT
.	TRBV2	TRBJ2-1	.	CASSEAQDANEQFF	TGTGCCAGCAGTGAAGCGCAGGACGCCAATGAGCAGTTCTTC
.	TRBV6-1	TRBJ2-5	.	CASSALGGETQYF	TGTGCCAGCAGCGCCCTTGGGGGGGAGACCCAGTACTTC
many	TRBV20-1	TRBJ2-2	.	CSARARYRPGELFF	TGCAGTGCTAGAGCCCGTTATAGACCCGGGGAGCTGTTTTTT
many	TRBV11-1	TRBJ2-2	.	CASSLDRSSGNTGELFF	TGTGCCAGCAGCTTAGATCGGAGTAGCGGAAACACCGGGGAGCTGTTTTTT
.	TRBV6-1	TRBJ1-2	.	CASRTEGYGYTF	TGTGCCAGCAGGACGGAGGGTTATGGCTACACCTTC
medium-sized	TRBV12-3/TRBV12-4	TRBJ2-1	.	CASSPRYNEQFF	TGTGCCAGCAGTCCCAGATACAATGAGCAGTTCTTC
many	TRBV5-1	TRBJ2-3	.	CASREGRGDTQYF	TGCGCCAGCAGAGAGGGGAGAGGTGATACGCAGTATTTT
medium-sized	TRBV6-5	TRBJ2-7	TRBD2	CASSYSTSGGLSYEQYF	TGTGCCAGCAGTTACTCCACTAGCGGGGGCCTCTCCTACGAGCAGTACTTC
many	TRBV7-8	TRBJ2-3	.	CASSLGASRHTQYF	TGTGCCAGCAGCTTAGGGGCTAGCCGGCATACGCAGTATTTT
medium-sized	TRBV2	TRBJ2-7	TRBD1	CASSWTGGAYEQYF	TGTGCCAGCAGTTGGACAGGGGGCGCCTACGAGCAGTACTTC
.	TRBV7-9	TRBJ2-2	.	CASSLVFGELFF	TGTGCCAGCAGCTTAGTATTCGGGGAGCTGTTTTTT
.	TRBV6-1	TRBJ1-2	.	CASRQGAYGYTF	TGTGCCAGCAGACAGGGTGCCTATGGCTACACCTTC
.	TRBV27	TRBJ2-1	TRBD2	CASSPGLAENEQFF	TGTGCCAGCAGTCCGGGACTAGCGGAAAATGAGCAGTTCTTC
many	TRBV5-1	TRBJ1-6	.	CASSLGSGNSPLHF	TGCGCCAGCAGCTTGGGTTCAGGGAATTCACCCCTCCACTTT
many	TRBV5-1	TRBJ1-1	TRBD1	CASSQTGLEAFF	TGCGCCAGCAGCCAGACAGGGCTGGAAGCTTTCTTT
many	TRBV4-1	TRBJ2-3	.	CASSQEEGTRNQPQYF	TGCGCCAGCAGCCAAGAGGAGGGAACCCGTAATCAGCCCCAGTATTTT
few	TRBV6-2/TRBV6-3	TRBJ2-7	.	CASSYSQGRYEQYF	TGTGCCAGCAGTTACTCCCAGGGACGATACGAGCAGTACTTC
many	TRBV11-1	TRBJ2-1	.	CASSLVKYGTLSYNEQFF	TGTGCCAGCAGCTTAGTTAAGTACGGGACGCTCTCCTACAATGAGCAGTTCTTC
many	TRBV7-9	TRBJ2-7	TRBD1	CASSLWGTGSSYEQYF	TGTGCCAGCAGCTTATGGGGGACAGGGAGCTCCTACGAGCAGTACTTC
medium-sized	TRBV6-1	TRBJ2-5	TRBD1	CASSETGTKTQYF	TGTGCCAGCTCCGAGACAGGGACCAAGACCCAGTACTTC
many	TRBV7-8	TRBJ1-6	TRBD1	CASSLRQGDNSPLHF	TGTGCCAGCAGCTTACGACAGGGCGATAATTCACCCCTCCACTTT
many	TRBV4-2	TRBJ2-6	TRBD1	CASSPGQVASGANVLTF	TGTGCCAGCAGCCCCGGACAGGTTGCCTCTGGGGCCAACGTCCTGACTTTC
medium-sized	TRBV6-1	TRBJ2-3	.	CASKLTGVTDTQYF	TGTGCCAGCAAACTCACGGGAGTGACAGATACGCAGTATTTT
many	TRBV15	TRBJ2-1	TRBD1	CATSGDRGINNEQFF	TGTGCCACCAGCGGCGACAGGGGAATAAACAATGAGCAGTTCTTC
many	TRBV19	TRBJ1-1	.	CASNQATNTEAFF	TGTGCCAGTAATCAGGCTACGAACACTGAAGCTTTCTTT
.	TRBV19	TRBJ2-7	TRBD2	CASSIKGTSGIGSYEQYF	TGTGCCAGTAGTATTAAGGGGACTAGCGGGATAGGGTCCTACGAGCAGTACTTC
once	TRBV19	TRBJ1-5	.	CASSRRDRSQHF	TGTGCCAGTAGTAGGCGGGATAGGTCCCAGCATTTT
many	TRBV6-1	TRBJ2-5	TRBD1	CASSRQGRETQYF	TGTGCCAGCAGCCGACAGGGACGAGAGACCCAGTACTTC
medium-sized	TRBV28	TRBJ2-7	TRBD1	CASNTDRVRNEQYF	TGTGCCAGCAATACCGACAGGGTCAGAAACGAGCAGTACTTC
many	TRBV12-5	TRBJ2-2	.	CASGLVPIYIGLKTNTGELFF	TGTGCTAGTGGTTTGGTACCCATCTACATAGGACTAAAAACGAACACCGGGGAGCTGTTTTTT
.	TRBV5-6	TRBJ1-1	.	CASSPQGLGAFF	TGTGCCAGCAGCCCACAGGGCCTGGGGGCTTTCTTT
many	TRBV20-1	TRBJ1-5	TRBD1	CSAQVGGTANQPQHF	TGCAGTGCCCAAGTAGGAGGGACAGCCAATCAGCCCCAGCATTTT
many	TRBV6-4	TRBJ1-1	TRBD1	CASSRDSNTEAFF	TGTGCCAGCTCCCGGGACAGCAACACTGAAGCTTTCTTT
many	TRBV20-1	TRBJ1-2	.	CSATGQGYTF	TGCAGTGCTACTGGACAAGGCTACACCTTC
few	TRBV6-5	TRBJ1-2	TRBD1	CASSLGQGVPDGYTF	TGTGCCAGCAGTTTGGGACAGGGGGTGCCTGACGGCTACACCTTC
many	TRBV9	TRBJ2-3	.	CASSVGDGGTDTQYF	TGTGCCAGCAGCGTAGGAGACGGGGGCACAGATACGCAGTATTTT
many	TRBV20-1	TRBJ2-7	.	CSARDQGDESYEQYF	TGCAGTGCTAGAGATCAAGGAGATGAGTCCTACGAGCAGTACTTC
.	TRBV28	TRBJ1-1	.	CASRGLGGGSLGTEAFF	TGTGCCAGCAGGGGTTTGGGGGGCGGTTCGCTCGGGACTGAAGCTTTCTTT
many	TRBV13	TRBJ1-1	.	CASSLAANTEAFF	TGTGCCAGCAGCTTAGCGGCGAACACTGAAGCTTTCTTT
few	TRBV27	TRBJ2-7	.	CASSLDRTTWASYEQYF	TGTGCCAGCAGTTTGGACCGGACTACTTGGGCCAGTTACGAGCAGTACTTC
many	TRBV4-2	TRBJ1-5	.	CASSQTPDGNQPQHF	TGTGCCAGCAGCCAGACGCCGGACGGAAATCAGCCCCAGCATTTT
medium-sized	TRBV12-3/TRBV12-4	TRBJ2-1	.	CASSIRDFIDEQFF	TGTGCCAGCAGTATCCGGGACTTCATTGATGAGCAGTTCTTC
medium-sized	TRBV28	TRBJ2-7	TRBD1	CASSAQGATGYEQYF	TGTGCCAGCAGTGCACAGGGGGCGACTGGCTACGAGCAGTACTTC
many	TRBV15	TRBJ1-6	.	CATSSLTDSPLHF	TGTGCCACCAGCAGTTTGACCGATTCACCCCTCCACTTT
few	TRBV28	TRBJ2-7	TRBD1	CASSFSGQGTEQYF	TGTGCCAGCAGTTTTTCGGGACAGGGAACCGAGCAGTACTTC
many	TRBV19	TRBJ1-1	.	CASSLQGFEGRAFF	TGTGCCAGTAGTCTCCAGGGATTTGAGGGGAGAGCTTTCTTT